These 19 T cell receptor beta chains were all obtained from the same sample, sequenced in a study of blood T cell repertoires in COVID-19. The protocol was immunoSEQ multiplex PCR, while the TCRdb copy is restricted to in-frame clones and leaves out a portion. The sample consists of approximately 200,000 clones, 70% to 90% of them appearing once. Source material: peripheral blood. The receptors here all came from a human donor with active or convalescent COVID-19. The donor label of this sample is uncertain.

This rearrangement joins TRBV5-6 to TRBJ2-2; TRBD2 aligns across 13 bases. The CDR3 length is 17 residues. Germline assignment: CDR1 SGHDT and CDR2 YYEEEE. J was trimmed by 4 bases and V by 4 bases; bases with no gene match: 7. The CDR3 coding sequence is TGTGCCAGCAGCCGTATACTAGCGGGAGGGGGCACCGGGGAGCTGTTTTTT. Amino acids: CASSRILAGGGTGELFF.

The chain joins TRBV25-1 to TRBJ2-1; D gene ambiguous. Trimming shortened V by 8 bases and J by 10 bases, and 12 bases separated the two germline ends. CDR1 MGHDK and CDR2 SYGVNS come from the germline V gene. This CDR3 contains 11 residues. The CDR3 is CASYTPREQFF. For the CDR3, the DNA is TGTGCCAGCTACACTCCGCGGGAGCAGTTCTTC.

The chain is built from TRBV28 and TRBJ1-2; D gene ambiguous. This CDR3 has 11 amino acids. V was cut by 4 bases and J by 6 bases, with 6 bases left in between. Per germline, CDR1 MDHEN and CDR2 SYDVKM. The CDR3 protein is CASSSEHGYTF. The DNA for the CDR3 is TGTGCCAGCAGTTCAGAACATGGCTACACCTTC.

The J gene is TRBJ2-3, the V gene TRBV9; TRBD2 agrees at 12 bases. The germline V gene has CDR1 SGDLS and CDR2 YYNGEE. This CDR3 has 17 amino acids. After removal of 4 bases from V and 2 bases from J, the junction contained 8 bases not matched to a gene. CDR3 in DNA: TGTGCCAGCAGCTTAACCGGACTAGCGGGGAACACAGATACGCAGTATTTT. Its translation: CASSLTGLAGNTDTQYF.

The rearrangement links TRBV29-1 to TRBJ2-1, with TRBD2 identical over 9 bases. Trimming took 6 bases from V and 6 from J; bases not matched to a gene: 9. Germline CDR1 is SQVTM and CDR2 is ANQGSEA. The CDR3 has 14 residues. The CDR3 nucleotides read TGCAGCGTAGCGGGGACTAGCCAGGGCAATGAGCAGTTCTTC. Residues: CSVAGTSQGNEQFF.

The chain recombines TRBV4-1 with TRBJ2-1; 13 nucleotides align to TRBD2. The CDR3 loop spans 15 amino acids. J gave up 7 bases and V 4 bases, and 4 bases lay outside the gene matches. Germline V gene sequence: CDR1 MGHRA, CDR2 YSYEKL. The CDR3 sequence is CASSLRTSGGNEQFF. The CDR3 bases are TGCGCCAGCAGCCTCCGGACTAGCGGGGGAAATGAGCAGTTCTTC.

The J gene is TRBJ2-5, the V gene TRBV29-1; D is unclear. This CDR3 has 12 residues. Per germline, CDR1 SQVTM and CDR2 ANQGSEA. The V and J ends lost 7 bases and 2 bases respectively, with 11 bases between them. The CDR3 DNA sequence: TGCAGCGGGGGTAATGTTCAAGAGACCCAGTACTTC. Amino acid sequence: CSGGNVQETQYF.

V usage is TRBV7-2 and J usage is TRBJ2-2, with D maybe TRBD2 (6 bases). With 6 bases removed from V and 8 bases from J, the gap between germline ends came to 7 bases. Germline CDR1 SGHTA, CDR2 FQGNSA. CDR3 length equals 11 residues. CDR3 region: CASRRGGELFF. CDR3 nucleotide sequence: TGTGCCAGCAGGCGGGGAGGGGAGCTGTTTTTT.

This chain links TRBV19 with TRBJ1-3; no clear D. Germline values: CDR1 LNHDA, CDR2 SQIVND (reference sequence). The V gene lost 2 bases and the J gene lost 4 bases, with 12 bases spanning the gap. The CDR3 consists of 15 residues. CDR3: CASSISVRGGNTIYF. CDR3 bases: TGTGCCAGTAGTATATCTGTTCGAGGGGGAAACACCATATATTTT.

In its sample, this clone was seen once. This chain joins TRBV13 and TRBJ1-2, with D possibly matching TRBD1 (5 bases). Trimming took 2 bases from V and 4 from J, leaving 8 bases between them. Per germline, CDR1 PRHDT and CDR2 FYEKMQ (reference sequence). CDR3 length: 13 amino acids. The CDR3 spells CASSLSGGYGYTF. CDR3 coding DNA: TGTGCCAGCAGCTTATCGGGGGGCTATGGCTACACCTTC.

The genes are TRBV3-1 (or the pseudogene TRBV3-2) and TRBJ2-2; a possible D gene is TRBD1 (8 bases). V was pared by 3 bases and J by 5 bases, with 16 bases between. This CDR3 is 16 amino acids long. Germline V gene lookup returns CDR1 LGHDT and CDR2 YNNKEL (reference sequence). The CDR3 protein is CASSQRTGRGTGELFF. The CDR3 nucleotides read TGTGCCAGCAGCCAGAGGACAGGGCGGGGGACCGGGGAGCTGTTTTTT.

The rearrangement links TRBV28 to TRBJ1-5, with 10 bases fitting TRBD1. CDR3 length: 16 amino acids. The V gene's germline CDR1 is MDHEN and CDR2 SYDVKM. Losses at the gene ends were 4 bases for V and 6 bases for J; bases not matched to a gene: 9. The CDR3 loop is CASSSNRDRGGQPQHF. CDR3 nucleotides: TGTGCCAGCAGTTCAAACCGGGACAGGGGAGGTCAGCCCCAGCATTTT.

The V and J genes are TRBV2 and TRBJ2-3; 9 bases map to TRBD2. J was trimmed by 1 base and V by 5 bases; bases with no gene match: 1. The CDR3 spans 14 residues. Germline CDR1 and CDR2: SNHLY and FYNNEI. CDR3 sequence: CASSKRGGTDTQYF. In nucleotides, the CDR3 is TGTGCCAGCAGTAAGCGGGGGGGCACAGATACGCAGTATTTT.

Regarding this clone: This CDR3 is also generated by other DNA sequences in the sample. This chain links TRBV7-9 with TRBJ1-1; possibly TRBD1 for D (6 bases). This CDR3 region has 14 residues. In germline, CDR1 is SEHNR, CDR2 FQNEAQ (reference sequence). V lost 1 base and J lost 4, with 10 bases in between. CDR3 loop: CASSLGQGSTEAFF. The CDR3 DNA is TGTGCCAGCAGCTTAGGTCAGGGGAGCACTGAAGCTTTCTTT.

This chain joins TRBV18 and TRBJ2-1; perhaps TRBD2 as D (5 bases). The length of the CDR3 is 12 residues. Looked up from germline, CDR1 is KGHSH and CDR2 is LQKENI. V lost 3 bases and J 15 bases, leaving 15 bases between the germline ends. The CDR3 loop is CASSPGVGIRFF. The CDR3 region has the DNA TGTGCCAGCTCACCGGGAGTGGGGATTCGGTTCTTC.

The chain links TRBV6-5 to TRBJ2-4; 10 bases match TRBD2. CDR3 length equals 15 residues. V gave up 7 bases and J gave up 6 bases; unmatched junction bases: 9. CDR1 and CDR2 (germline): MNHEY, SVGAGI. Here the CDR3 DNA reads TGTGCCAGCATCGTCCGAGCGGGAGGGTTAAACATTCAGTACTTC. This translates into CASIVRAGGLNIQYF.

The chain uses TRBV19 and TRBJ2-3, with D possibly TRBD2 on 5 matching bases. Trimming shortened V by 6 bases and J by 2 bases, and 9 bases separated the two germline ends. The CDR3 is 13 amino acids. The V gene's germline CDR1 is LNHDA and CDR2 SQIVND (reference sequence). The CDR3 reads CASRASPTDTQYF. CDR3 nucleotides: TGTGCCAGTAGGGCTAGCCCCACAGATACGCAGTATTTT.

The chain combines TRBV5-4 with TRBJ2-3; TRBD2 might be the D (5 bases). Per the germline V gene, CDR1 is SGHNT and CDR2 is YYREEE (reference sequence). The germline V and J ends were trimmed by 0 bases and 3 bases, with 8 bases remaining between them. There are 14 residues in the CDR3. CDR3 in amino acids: CASSLAGRTDTQYF. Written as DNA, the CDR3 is TGTGCCAGCAGCTTGGCGGGGAGAACAGATACGCAGTATTTT.

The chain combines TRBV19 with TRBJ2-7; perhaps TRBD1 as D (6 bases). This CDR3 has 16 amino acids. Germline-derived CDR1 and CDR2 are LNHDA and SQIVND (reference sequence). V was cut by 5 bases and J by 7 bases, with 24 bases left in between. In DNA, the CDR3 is TGTGCCAGTAGTCTGGCCCCGGGACAAGATCTTATGGAGCAGTACTTC. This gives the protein CASSLAPGQDLMEQYF. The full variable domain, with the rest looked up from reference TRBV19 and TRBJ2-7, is DGGITQSPKYLFRKEGQNVTLSCEQNLNHDAMYWYRQDPGQGLRLIYYSQIVNDFQKGDIAEGYSVSREKKESFPLTVTSAQKNPTAFYLCASSLAPGQDLMEQYFGPGTRLTVT.